The present T cell receptor beta chain was sequenced within a study of regulatory T cells in long-lasting Graves disease. Whole-study results and caveats: There were preferences for TRBV28, TRBJ1-2 and TRBJ2-5 in persistent disease.

HTBI primers from iRepertoire and Arm-PCR of CDR3 regions yielded the TCR beta libraries. TCRdb analysed the multiplex PCR reads with MiXCR anew, one entry per CDR3 protein. In the table there are some 420,000 distinct CDR3 sequences, less than 25% of which are singletons. This clonotype has only a few counts. The antigen remains unidentified. The CDR3 length is 14 residues. The germline V gene has CDR1 SGHTA and CDR2 FQGNSA. Trimming left V 5 bases short and J 3 bases short, with 11 bases between. Time point of the sample: persistent/refractory GD, antithyroid drugs over 5 years with positive TRAb. PBMC RNA was the source of the TCR library.

The TCR was taken from a female donor with Graves disease. This chain uses TRBV7-2 with TRBJ1-5; D possibly corresponds to TRBD1 (6 bases). The sample consisted of peripheral blood mononuclear cells (PBMCs), taken when the disease was refractory, from a patient treated with antithyroid drugs. Here the CDR3 DNA reads TGTGCCAGCAGCCTACGACAGGACAATCAGCCCCAGCATTTT. Translating gives CASSLRQDNQPQHF.